This T cell receptor beta chain was sequenced in a study of T cells after yellow fever vaccination. General study points: Clonotype sharing between CD4 and CD8 compartments was small.

TCRdb re-analysed the 5' RACE reads in MiXCR, keeping a single row per CDR3 protein. The sample lists about 630,000 distinct CDR3 sequences, over 9% occurring once. On this clonotype itself: Its target is not known.

The CDR3 contains 17 residues. Trimming cost V 8 bases and J 3 bases; bases outside gene matches: 17. The germline CDR1 and CDR2 sequences are SQVTM and ANQGSEA. This chain links TRBV29-1 with TRBJ2-1, with 9 bases matching TRBD2. The material was PBMCs, obtained on the day of the yellow fever booster vaccination. The TCR sequence derives from a young man who received the YFV17D yellow fever vaccine. This chain's CDR3 is CSPAPKRLAGNYNEQFF. The DNA of the CDR3 is TGCAGCCCTGCCCCAAAGCGGCTAGCGGGAAACTACAATGAGCAGTTCTTC.